A few counts support the clone carrying this T cell receptor (beta chain). The antigen is not known. The V end was cut by 3 bases, the J end by 1 base, with 12 bases between. The CDR3 extends over 15 amino acids. Using RNA transcripts as the source, TCR beta CDR3 regions were amplified. When the TCR CDR3 underwent first-round RT-PCR, the HTBI primer set was used. In TCRdb, the multiplex PCR reads were re-called with MiXCR into one record per CDR3 protein. The profile shows hundreds of thousands of distinct CDR3 sequences, about 45% of them singletons. The entry originates in a study of T cells in Graves' hyperthyroidism and ophthalmopathy. Lactation, pregnancy, other autoimmune disease or uncontrolled infection excluded patients. Broader study findings: A model built on 13 V-J features separated ophthalmopathy from stable hyperthyroidism. The blood repertoire included most of the expanded thyroid clonotypes above 0.001.

The V gene is TRBV12-3 or TRBV12-4, the J gene TRBJ1-1, with D possibly TRBD1 on 5 matching bases. The sequence came from an adult man with Graves' disease, either hyperthyroidism or ophthalmopathy (not recorded which). The sequenced sample consisted of peripheral blood or thyroid tissue (not recorded which). The chain's CDR3 is CASSFSGGGNTEAFF. The CDR3 DNA follows: TGTGCCAGCAGTTTTTCGGGGGGTGGGAACACTGAAGCTTTCTTT.